This T cell receptor beta chain came from a study of memory CD4+ T cells and cytomegalovirus serostatus (dated 2019 in TCRdb). Regarding the study in general: The cohort included around 35 healthy adults from Belgium, of whom 9 were CMV seropositive and about 25 were CMV seronegative. To replicate a published TCR-based CMV serostatus classifier, the researchers sequenced the CD4+ memory TCRbeta repertoires of a Belgian cohort whose cytomegalovirus serostatus was known. General study outcomes and caveats: Only CD4+CD45RO+ memory cells were sequenced, in contrast to the original study, which included naive and memory CD4+ and CD8+ populations. For CMV serostatus prediction, a median bootstrapped AUC of roughly 0.94 was reached with the original framework, and a median bootstrapped AUC of approximately 0.89 was reached with a US-trained random forest. Among the 150 to 200 previously reported CMV-associated TCRbeta sequences, approximately 67 showed up in the CD4+ memory repertoires, with each one found in between one and five individuals. A median bootstrapped AUC of around 0.94 with a 95% CI of 0.76-1.00 was achieved on the Belgian cohort by the original-framework classifier. The results were read as suggesting that the CMV-associated TCR signature is, for the most part, present in the CD4+ memory repertoire.

With respect to this clone: Its antigen is still unknown. No quality values exist for individual bases; no much larger clone is one base distant.

Single viable CD3+CD4+CD8-CD45RO+ cells were sorted as memory CD4+ T cells on a FACSAria II. To determine CMV serostatus, a Roche Elecsys assay was used that detects serum IgG against CMV pp150, pp28, p38 and p52. Following thawing, total CD4+ T cells were enriched through positive selection using CD4 magnetic microbeads. The samples came from a different study that was designed specifically to examine the CD4+ T cell memory repertoire. Peripheral blood mononuclear cells were isolated and cryopreserved according to standard operating procedures, and serum was stored at -80 degrees C. The staining relied on CD3-PerCP (BW264/56), CD4-APC (RPA-T4), CD45RO-PE (UCHT1) and CD8-Pacific Orange (3B5) antibodies, and Sytox blue was used to exclude non-viable cells. Per the germline V gene, SGDLS is the CDR1 and YYNGEE is the CDR2. From cysteine to phenylalanine, the CDR3 is 14 amino acids long. Here the CDR3 DNA is all that survives: 42 bases in frame from base 1. V and J lose 4 bases and 2 bases, and a span of 9 bases separates them.

The Quick-DNA Microprep Kit was used to extract genomic DNA from the sorted cells. TCRbeta DNA was amplified with the immunoSEQ hsTCRbeta kit following the manufacturer's protocol. TCRbeta libraries were sequenced on an Illumina MiSeq instrument. Regarding the original processing steps: Removing out-of-frame sequences left 2,204,828 distinct TCRbeta sequences, an average of about 70,000 per individual. Each individual was scored by the count of around 160 previously reported CMV-associated TCRbeta sequences and the total productive distinct TCRbeta count. A beta-binomial model was reimplemented in Python, and scikit-learn random forests with default parameters were trained on data from the US cohort. Classifier performance on the Belgian cohort was summarized as median AUC with percentile confidence intervals over 10,000 bootstrap iterations. TCRdb stores this immuneACCESS table with in-frame sequences only. Part of the clones is absent; in the studies checked, under half of the shortfall reflects unresolved V genes, and no reason is known for the rest. That table supplies the V and J calls and clone size; D and trimming were determined from the DNA. The sample profile shows about 41,000 clones; around 79% of them were found once. The ten most abundant clones make up about 0.79% of the sample.

Sequencing input: memory CD4+ T cells from blood. The chain couples TRBV9 to TRBJ1-4; the D gene is not confidently resolved. The source is an adult in good health and CMV-seronegative. The CDR3 has the sequence CASSPGWTNEKLFF. The DNA sequence follows: TGTGCCAGCAGCCCGGGATGGACTAATGAAAAACTGTTTTTT. When the CDR3 is completed using the reference TRBV9 and TRBJ1-4 genes on either side, the full variable domain is DSGVTQTPKHLITATGQRVTLRCSPRSGDLSVYWYQQSLDQGLQFLIQYYNGEERAKGNILERFSAQQFPDLHSELNLSSLELGDSALYFCASSPGWTNEKLFFGSGTQLSVL.